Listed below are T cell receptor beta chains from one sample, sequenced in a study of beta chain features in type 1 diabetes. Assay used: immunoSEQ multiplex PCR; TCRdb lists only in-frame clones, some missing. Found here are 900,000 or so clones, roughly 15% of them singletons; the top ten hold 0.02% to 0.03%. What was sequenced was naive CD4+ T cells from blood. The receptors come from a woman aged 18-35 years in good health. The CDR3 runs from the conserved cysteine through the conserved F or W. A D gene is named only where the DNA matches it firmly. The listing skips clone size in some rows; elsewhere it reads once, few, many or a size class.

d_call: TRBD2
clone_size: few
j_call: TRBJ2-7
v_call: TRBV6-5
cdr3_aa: CASSPGASGTYEQYF
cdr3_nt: TGTGCCAGCAGCCCCGGAGCTAGCGGAACCTACGAGCAGTACTTC

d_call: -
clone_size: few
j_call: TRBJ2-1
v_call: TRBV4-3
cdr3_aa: CASSQVSKQGHEQFF
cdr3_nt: TGCGCCAGCAGCCAAGTTTCCAAACAGGGCCATGAGCAGTTCTTC

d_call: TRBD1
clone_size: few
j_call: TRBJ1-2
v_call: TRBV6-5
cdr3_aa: CASSYRPTGRNGYTF
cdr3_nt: TGTGCCAGCAGTTACCGACCGACAGGGCGGAATGGCTACACCTTC

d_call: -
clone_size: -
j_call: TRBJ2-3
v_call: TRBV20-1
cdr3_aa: CSAPRTDTQYF
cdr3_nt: TGCAGTGCCCCTCGCACAGATACGCAGTATTTT

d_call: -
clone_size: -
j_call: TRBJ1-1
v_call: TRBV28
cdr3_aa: CASSPPDGGRNTEAFF
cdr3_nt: TGTGCCAGCAGTCCACCGGACGGTGGGCGAAACACTGAAGCTTTCTTT

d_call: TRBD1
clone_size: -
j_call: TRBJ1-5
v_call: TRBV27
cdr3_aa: CASSLWPGGDSNQPQHF
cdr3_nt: TGTGCCAGCAGTTTATGGCCAGGGGGTGATAGCAATCAGCCCCAGCATTTT

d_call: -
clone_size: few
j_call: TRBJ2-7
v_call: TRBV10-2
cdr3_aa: CASRVDQQEQYF
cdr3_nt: TGCGCCAGCAGAGTAGACCAGCAGGAGCAGTACTTC

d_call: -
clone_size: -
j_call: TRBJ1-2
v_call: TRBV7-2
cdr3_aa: CASSSLGRSGGYGYTF
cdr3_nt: TGTGCCAGCTCCTCTTTGGGTCGGTCAGGAGGCTATGGCTACACCTTC

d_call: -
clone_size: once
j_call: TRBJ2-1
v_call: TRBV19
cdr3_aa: CASKPREVFEQFF
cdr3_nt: TGTGCCAGTAAGCCGAGGGAGGTGTTTGAGCAGTTCTTC

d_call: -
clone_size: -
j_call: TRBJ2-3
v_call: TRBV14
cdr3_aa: CASSQWATGTDTQYF
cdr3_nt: TGTGCCAGCAGCCAATGGGCGACAGGCACAGATACGCAGTATTTT

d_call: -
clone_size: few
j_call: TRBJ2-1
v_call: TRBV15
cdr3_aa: CATSRQTASNEQFF
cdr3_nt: TGTGCCACCAGCAGACAAACGGCGAGTAATGAGCAGTTCTTC

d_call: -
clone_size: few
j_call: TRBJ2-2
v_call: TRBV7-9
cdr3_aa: CASSLDRAYYVGELFF
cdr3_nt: TGTGCCAGCAGCTTAGATCGGGCCTATTATGTCGGGGAGCTGTTTTTT

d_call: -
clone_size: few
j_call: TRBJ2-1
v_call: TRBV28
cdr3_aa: CASTTGATLYNEQFF
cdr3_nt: TGTGCCAGCACCACCGGGGCGACTCTCTACAATGAGCAGTTCTTC

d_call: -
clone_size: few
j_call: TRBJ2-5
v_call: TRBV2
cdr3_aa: CASSKHSQETQYF
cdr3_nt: TGTGCCAGCAGTAAACACTCCCAAGAGACCCAGTACTTC

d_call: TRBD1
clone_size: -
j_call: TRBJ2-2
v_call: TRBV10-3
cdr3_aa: CAMTDRGRDGELFF
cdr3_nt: TGTGCCATGACAGACAGGGGGCGCGACGGGGAGCTGTTTTTT

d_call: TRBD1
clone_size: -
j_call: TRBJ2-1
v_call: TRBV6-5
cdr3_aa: CASSQRTGYTDEQFF
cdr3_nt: TGTGCCAGCAGTCAACGGACAGGGTATACTGATGAGCAGTTCTTC

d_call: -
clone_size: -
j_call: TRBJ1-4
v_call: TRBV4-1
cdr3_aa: CASSQAASFSNEKLFF
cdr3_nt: TGCGCCAGCAGCCAAGCTGCTAGTTTCTCAAATGAAAAACTGTTTTTT

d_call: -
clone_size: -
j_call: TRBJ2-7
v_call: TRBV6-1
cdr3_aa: CASSDRTGQDEQYF
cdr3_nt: TGTGCCAGCAGTGACCGGACCGGACAAGACGAGCAGTACTTC

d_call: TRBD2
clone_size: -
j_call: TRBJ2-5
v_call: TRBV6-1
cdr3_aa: CASSPTGGPETQYF
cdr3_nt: TGTGCCAGCAGTCCGACGGGGGGGCCAGAGACCCAGTACTTC

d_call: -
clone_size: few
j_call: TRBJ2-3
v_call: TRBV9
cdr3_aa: CASSEPRGRLTDTQYF
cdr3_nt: TGTGCCAGCAGTGAACCGAGGGGGAGGCTCACAGATACGCAGTATTTT

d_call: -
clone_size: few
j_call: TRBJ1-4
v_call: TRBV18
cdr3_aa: CASSPNRNEKLFF
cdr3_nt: TGTGCCAGCTCACCAAACAGGAATGAAAAACTGTTTTTT

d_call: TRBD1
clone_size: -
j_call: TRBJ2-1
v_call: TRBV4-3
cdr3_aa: CASSQDLFRTGRNEQFF
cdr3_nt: TGCGCCAGCAGCCAAGATCTTTTTCGGACAGGTCGGAATGAGCAGTTCTTC

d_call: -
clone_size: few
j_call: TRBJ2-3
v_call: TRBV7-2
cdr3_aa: CASSLTWGRTDTQYF
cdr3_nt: TGTGCCAGCAGCCTCACGTGGGGGAGAACAGATACGCAGTATTTT

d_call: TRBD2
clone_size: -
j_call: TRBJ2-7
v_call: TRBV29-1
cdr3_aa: CSVRTSGLRGEQYF
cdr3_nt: TGCAGCGTCCGGACTAGCGGGCTTCGGGGCGAGCAGTACTTC

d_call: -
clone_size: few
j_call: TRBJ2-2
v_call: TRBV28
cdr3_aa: CASSPSTGELFF
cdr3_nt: TGTGCCAGCAGTCCCTCCACCGGGGAGCTGTTTTTT

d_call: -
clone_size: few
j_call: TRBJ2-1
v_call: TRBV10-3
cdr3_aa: CAISESMGLPQFF
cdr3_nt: TGTGCCATCAGTGAGTCGATGGGACTCCCGCAGTTCTTC

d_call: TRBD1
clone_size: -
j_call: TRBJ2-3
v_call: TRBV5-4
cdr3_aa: CASSGQGTDTQYF
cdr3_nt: TGTGCCAGCAGCGGACAGGGAACAGATACGCAGTATTTT

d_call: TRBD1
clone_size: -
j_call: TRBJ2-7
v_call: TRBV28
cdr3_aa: CASLSGQVHEQYF
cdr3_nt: TGTGCCAGCCTTTCGGGACAGGTCCACGAGCAGTACTTC

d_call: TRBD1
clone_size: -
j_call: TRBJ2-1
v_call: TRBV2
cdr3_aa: CASSPGTGAYNEQFF
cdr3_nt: TGTGCCAGCAGTCCCGGGACAGGGGCATACAATGAGCAGTTCTTC

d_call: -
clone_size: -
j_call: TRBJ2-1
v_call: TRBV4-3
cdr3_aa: CASSQVGGHEQFF
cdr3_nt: TGCGCCAGCAGCCAAGTTGGTGGTCATGAGCAGTTCTTC

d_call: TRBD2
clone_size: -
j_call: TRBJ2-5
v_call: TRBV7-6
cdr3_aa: CASRQGGLAVQETQYF
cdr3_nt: TGTGCCAGCAGACAAGGCGGACTAGCAGTCCAAGAGACCCAGTACTTC

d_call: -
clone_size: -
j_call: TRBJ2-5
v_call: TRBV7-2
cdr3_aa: CASSPRVETQYF
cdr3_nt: TGTGCCAGCAGCCCCCGGGTGGAGACCCAGTACTTC

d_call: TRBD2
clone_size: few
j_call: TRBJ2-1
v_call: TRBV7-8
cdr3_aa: CASSLRSGRSYNEQFF
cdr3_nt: TGTGCCAGCAGCTTGCGAAGCGGGAGGTCATACAATGAGCAGTTCTTC

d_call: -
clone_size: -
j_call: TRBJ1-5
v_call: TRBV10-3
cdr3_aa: CAISESSQPQHF
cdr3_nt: TGTGCCATCAGTGAGTCGTCTCAGCCCCAGCATTTT

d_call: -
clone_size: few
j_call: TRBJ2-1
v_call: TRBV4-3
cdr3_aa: CASSQPGSGGLNEQFF
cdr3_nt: TGCGCCAGCAGCCAACCGGGATCAGGAGGTTTAAATGAGCAGTTCTTC

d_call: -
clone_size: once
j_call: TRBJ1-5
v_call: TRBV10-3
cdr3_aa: CAISEYADQPQHF
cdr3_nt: TGTGCCATCAGTGAGTATGCGGATCAGCCCCAGCATTTT

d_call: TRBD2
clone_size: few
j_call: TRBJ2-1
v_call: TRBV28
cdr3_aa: CASSLRTSGRNEQFF
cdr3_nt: TGTGCCAGCAGTTTGCGGACTAGCGGCCGCAATGAGCAGTTCTTC

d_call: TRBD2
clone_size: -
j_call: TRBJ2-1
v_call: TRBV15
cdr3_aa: CATSEGKTSGSVNEQFF
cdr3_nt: TGTGCCACCAGCGAAGGGAAGACTAGCGGGAGTGTGAATGAGCAGTTCTTC

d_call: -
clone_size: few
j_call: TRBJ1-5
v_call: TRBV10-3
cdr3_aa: CAISNTGQPQHF
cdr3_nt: TGTGCCATCAGTAATACAGGTCAGCCCCAGCATTTT

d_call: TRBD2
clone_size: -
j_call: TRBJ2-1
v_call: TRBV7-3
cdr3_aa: CASSLTAGLAEYNEQFF
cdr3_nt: TGTGCCAGCAGCTTAACGGCGGGACTAGCGGAATACAATGAGCAGTTCTTC

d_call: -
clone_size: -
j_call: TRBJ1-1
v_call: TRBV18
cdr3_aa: CASSPGTSTEAFF
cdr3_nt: TGTGCCAGCTCACCCGGGACCAGCACTGAAGCTTTCTTT

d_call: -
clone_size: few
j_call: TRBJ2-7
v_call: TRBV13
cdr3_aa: CASSLGGTASYEQYF
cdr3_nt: TGTGCCAGCAGCTTAGGCGGGACTGCCTCCTACGAGCAGTACTTC

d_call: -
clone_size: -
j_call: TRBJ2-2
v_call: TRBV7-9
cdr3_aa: CASSLMVSSGELFF
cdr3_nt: TGTGCCAGCAGCTTAATGGTCTCCTCCGGGGAGCTGTTTTTT